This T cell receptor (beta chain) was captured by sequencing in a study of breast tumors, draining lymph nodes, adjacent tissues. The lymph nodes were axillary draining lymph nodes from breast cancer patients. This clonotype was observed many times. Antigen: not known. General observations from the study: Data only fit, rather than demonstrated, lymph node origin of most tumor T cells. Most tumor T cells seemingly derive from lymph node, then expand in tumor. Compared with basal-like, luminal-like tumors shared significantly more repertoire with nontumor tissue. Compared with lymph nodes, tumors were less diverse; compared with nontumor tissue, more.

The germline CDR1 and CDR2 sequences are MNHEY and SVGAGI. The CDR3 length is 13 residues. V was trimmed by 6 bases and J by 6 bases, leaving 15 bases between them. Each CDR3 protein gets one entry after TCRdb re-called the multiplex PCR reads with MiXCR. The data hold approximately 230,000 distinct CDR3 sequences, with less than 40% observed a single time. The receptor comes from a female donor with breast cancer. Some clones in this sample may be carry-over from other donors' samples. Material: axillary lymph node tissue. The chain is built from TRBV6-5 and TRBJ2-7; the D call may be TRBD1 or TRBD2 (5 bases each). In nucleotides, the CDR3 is TGTGCCAGCAGGCTCCAGGGACCTGGCGAGCAGTACTTC. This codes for CASRLQGPGEQYF.